One and the same sample provided the 9 T cell receptor beta chains below, sequenced in a study of blood T cells in healthy people across ages (dated by TCRdb to about 2015). Receptor libraries were prepared by 5' RACE. The instrument given in TCRdb is Illumina HiSeq 2500. A second PCR of roughly 7 to 12 cycles was performed with a sample-barcoded 5' primer and a J-beta primer mix. The raw public data were reprocessed by TCRdb itself: fastp quality trimming at Q25, MiXCR clonotype calling, in-frame beta chains only. CDR3 protein duplicates are merged, each entry listing the most common genes and DNA. The sample table contains about a million distinct CDR3 sequences; only one count was recorded for roughly 51% of them. The leading ten clones occupy 20% to 25% of the sample. The source material was blood. The receptors were gathered from a woman aged 60-75 years in good health.

The chain combines TRBV7-2 with TRBJ2-5; the D is unclear. CDR1 SGHTA and CDR2 FQGNSA come from the germline V gene. V was shortened by 0 bases and J by 11 bases, with 16 bases between the two germline ends. This CDR3 has 14 residues. The CDR3 coding sequence is TGTGCCAGCAGCTTAGCCAGGTCCTACAATGAGCAGTACTTC. Its translation is CASSLARSYNEQYF.

Points on this clonotype: One end of the junction fails to match germline, which may point to a read error. The V call is TRBV11-2, the J call TRBJ2-5, with 11 positions matching TRBD2. The germline CDR1 and CDR2 sequences are SGHAT and FQNNGV. The CDR3 sequence is 16 residues long. The CDR3 region has the DNA TGTGCCAGCAGCTCCTGGACTAGCGGGTACCAAGTGACCCAGTACTTC. Its protein product is CASSSWTSGYQVTQYF.

V gene TRBV7-9 combines with J gene TRBJ2-3, with 7 positions matching TRBD2. The CDR3 length is 14 residues. The V and J ends lost 1 base and 6 bases, in that order; junction bases with no gene match: 4. CDR1 is SEHNR and CDR2 is FQNEAQ in the germline V gene (reference sequence). CDR3 loop: CASSLGGRDDTQYF. Here the CDR3 DNA reads TGTGCCAGCAGCTTAGGCGGGAGAGATGATACGCAGTATTTT.

This clonotype was detected only a few times. This chain links TRBV7-2 with TRBJ2-2; 11 bases match TRBD2. Germline assignment: CDR1 SGHTA and CDR2 FQGNSA. The CDR3 covers 15 residues. V shed 7 bases, J shed 3 bases, and the junction held 4 bases outside the gene matches. This CDR3 reads CASTALAGDTGELFF. The CDR3 bases are TGTGCCAGCACCGCACTAGCGGGAGACACCGGGGAGCTGTTTTTT.

V usage is TRBV6-4 and J usage is TRBJ2-1, with D perhaps matching TRBD2 (6 bases). Germline values: CDR1 MRHNA, CDR2 SNTAGT. The V end lost 4 bases, the J end lost 0 bases, and 13 bases lay between the germline ends. There are 16 residues in the CDR3. The CDR3: CASSGWDSRSYNEQFF. CDR3 nucleotide sequence: TGTGCCAGCAGTGGCTGGGACTCCCGCTCCTACAATGAGCAGTTCTTC.

The genes are TRBV7-2 and TRBJ1-1, with D maybe TRBD1 (5 bases). This CDR3 comprises 14 residues. Trimming removed 6 bases from V and 3 bases from J, with 14 bases in between. The germline gives CDR1 SGHTA, CDR2 FQGNSA. CDR3 in DNA: TGTGCCAGCAGTCACAGGCGTGGGGACACTGAAGCTTTCTTT. Its translation is CASSHRRGDTEAFF.

This clonotype appeared a few times. The CDR3 nucleotides read TGTGCCACCAGCATGAGAGTCTTGAACACTGAAGCTTTCTTT. It codes for CATSMRVLNTEAFF. This chain joins TRBV15 and TRBJ1-1; the D is unclear. CDR1 is LNHNV, CDR2 YYDKDF, per germline (reference sequence). V was clipped by 4 bases and J by 0 bases, with 9 bases between them. This CDR3 has 14 amino acids.

This clonotype turned up a few times. The V gene is TRBV7-2, the J gene TRBJ2-7, with 7 bases fitting TRBD1. The germline gives CDR1 SGHTA, CDR2 FQGNSA. The CDR3 loop spans 16 amino acids. J lost 0 bases, V lost 2 bases, and 7 bases had no gene match. The CDR3 DNA reads TGTGCCAGCAGCTTAACCACGGACAGGACCTCCTACGAGCAGTACTTC. This codes for CASSLTTDRTSYEQYF.

This chain connects TRBV27 to TRBJ2-1; possibly TRBD2 for D (6 bases). V lost 2 bases and J 10 bases, leaving 30 bases between the germline ends. Germline lookup yields CDR1 MNHEY and CDR2 SMNVEV (reference sequence). CDR3 length equals 19 residues. The CDR3 loop reads CASSLKGLLGGINSREQFF. CDR3 DNA: TGTGCCAGCAGTTTAAAGGGCCTCTTAGGCGGGATTAATTCTCGGGAGCAGTTCTTC.